The 15 T cell receptor beta chains listed next were all sequenced from one sample in a study of shared clonotypes between healthy human individuals. Assay used: immunoSEQ multiplex PCR; TCRdb lists only in-frame clones, some missing. The profile shows 630,000 or so clones, roughly 98% of them singletons. Positively selected for CCR7, the CD45RO-negative cells used as naive CD8 cells excluded terminally differentiated effector memory CD45RA+ cells. Sequencing was done on a sample of naive CD8+ T cells sorted from blood. These receptors originate from a man aged 25-45 years in good health.

This rearrangement joins TRBV4-1 to TRBJ2-1; TRBD2 matches at 10 bases. The V segment lost 0 bases and the J segment 5 bases; nucleotides outside the gene matches: 10. Germline CDR1 reads MGHRA; CDR2 reads YSYEKL. The CDR3 runs 18 residues. The DNA of the CDR3 is TGCGCCAGCAGCCAAGAAGGACTAGCGGTCTTTTCAAACAATGAGCAGTTCTTC. Protein sequence: CASSQEGLAVFSNNEQFF.

J is TRBJ2-3 and V is TRBV7-3, with 8 bases matching TRBD1. The junction had 4 bases not matched to a gene; V was cut back by 5 bases and J by 3 bases. This CDR3 region has 14 residues. Germline CDR1 is SGHTA and CDR2 is FQGTGA. CDR3 residues: CASSTGTGTDTQYF. The CDR3 DNA reads as TGTGCCAGCAGCACCGGGACAGGAACAGATACGCAGTATTTT.

The chain has TRBV7-9 and TRBJ2-2; TRBD1 might be the D (5 bases). Germline CDR1 is SEHNR and CDR2 is FQNEAQ (reference sequence). Trimming cost V 5 bases and J 0 bases, with 13 bases left between them. The CDR3 sequence is 16 residues long. This CDR3 is CASSLGKGPNTGELFF. The CDR3 region has the DNA TGTGCCAGCAGCCTTGGGAAGGGGCCGAACACCGGGGAGCTGTTTTTT.

The chain is built from TRBV5-5 and TRBJ2-1; weak D call: TRBD2 (6 bases). V was shortened by 0 bases and J by 3 bases, with 16 bases between the two germline ends. Germline CDR1 reads SGHKS; CDR2 reads YYEKEE (reference sequence). The CDR3 is 17 residues long. The CDR3 protein is CASSLAESGVIYNEQFF. The CDR3, as DNA: TGTGCCAGCAGCTTGGCCGAGTCGGGAGTAATCTACAATGAGCAGTTCTTC.

In this sample, this clone turned up once. The chain is built from TRBV7-9 and TRBJ2-1; 9 positions match TRBD2. This CDR3 is built from 19 residues. Germline assignment: CDR1 SEHNR and CDR2 FQNEAQ (reference sequence). The junction had 16 bases not matched to a gene; V was cut back by 4 bases and J by 3 bases. The CDR3 protein is CASSSPSGLARYLYNEQFF. CDR3 bases: TGTGCCAGCAGCTCACCTAGCGGACTAGCGAGGTACCTCTACAATGAGCAGTTCTTC.

The V and J genes are TRBV7-2 and TRBJ2-3; D not resolved. The CDR3 loop spans 15 amino acids. Germline CDR1 SGHTA, CDR2 FQGNSA. Trimming shortened V by 4 bases and J by 2 bases, and 13 bases separated the two germline ends. In nucleotides, the CDR3 is TGTGCCAGCAGCTCAGGTGCGGTTTCCACAGATACGCAGTATTTT. As protein: CASSSGAVSTDTQYF. Full variable domain (rest looked up from reference TRBV7-2 and TRBJ2-3): GAGVSQSPSNKVTEKGKDVELRCDPISGHTALYWYRQSLGQGLEFLIYFQGNSAPDKSGLPSDRFSAERTGGSVSTLTIQRTQQEDSAVYLCASSSGAVSTDTQYFGPGTRLTVL.

This chain joins TRBV7-6 and TRBJ2-3; TRBD2 aligns across 7 bases. The CDR3 has 17 residues. Trimming cost V 4 bases and J 2 bases; bases outside gene matches: 12. Germline CDR1 reads SGHVS; CDR2 reads FNYEAQ. CDR3 DNA sequence: TGTGCCAGCAGCTGGCGCCGTGGCGGGAGTGACACAGATACGCAGTATTTT. Encoded protein: CASSWRRGGSDTDTQYF.

This clone was counted once. The genes are TRBV4-3 and TRBJ2-2; tentative D call: TRBD2 (5 bases). CDR1 and CDR2 (germline): LGHNA, YSLEER. V gave up 5 bases and J gave up 5 bases, with 12 bases separating them. This CDR3 region has 14 residues. The CDR3: CASSLTRGTGELFF. For the CDR3, the DNA is TGCGCCAGCAGCTTGACCCGCGGGACCGGGGAGCTGTTTTTT.

V gene TRBV11-3 combines with J gene TRBJ2-5; D is perhaps TRBD2 (6 bases). V was trimmed by 7 bases and J by 5 bases, leaving 17 bases between them. The CDR3 runs 14 residues. From germline, CDR1 is SGHNT and CDR2 YENEEA. CDR3 sequence reads: CASKHHGGSETQYF. DNA of the CDR3: TGTGCCAGCAAACACCACGGAGGGAGTGAGACCCAGTACTTC. Full variable domain (missing parts from reference TRBV11-3 and TRBJ2-5): EAGVVQSPRYKIIEKKQPVAFWCNPISGHNTLYWYLQNLGQGPELLIRYENEEAVDDSQLPKDRFSAERLKGVDSTLKIQPAELGDSAVYLCASKHHGGSETQYFGPGTRLLVL.

V and J are TRBV27 and TRBJ2-5; possibly TRBD1 for D (6 bases). CDR3 length: 15 residues. The germline V gene has CDR1 MNHEY and CDR2 SMNVEV (reference sequence). Trimming pared 0 bases from V and 0 bases from J, leaving 8 bases between. The CDR3 protein is CASSLSWDNQETQYF. The CDR3 region has the DNA TGTGCCAGCAGTTTATCTTGGGACAACCAAGAGACCCAGTACTTC.

This clone was seen once. This chain links TRBV15 with TRBJ1-5; the D is unclear. The V gene's germline CDR1 is LNHNV and CDR2 YYDKDF (reference sequence). The CDR3 is 16 amino acids. Between the trimmed V and J ends, which lost 7 bases and 3 bases, there was a span of 19 bases. The CDR3 sequence: CATTMRPYTPNQPQHF. In DNA form, the CDR3 reads TGTGCCACCACCATGAGACCGTACACCCCCAATCAGCCCCAGCATTTT.

This chain uses TRBV30 with TRBJ2-7; D is uncertain. Trimming removed 3 bases at V and 0 bases at J, with 15 bases between. The CDR3 runs 15 residues. CDR1 GTSNPN and CDR2 SVGIG come from the germline V gene (reference sequence). The CDR3 sequence: CAWRDRPVGSYEQYF. The CDR3 DNA reads TGTGCCTGGAGGGACCGTCCCGTCGGCTCCTACGAGCAGTACTTC.

The CDR3 loop is CSVEFDVDRRVYNEQFF. The CDR3 coding sequence is TGCAGCGTTGAGTTCGACGTTGACCGGAGAGTTTACAATGAGCAGTTCTTC. This chain uses TRBV29-1 with TRBJ2-1; the D is unclear. Germline-derived CDR1 and CDR2 are SQVTM and ANQGSEA. CDR3 size: 17 residues. V lost 3 bases to trimming and J lost 4 bases, with 22 bases between them.

V and J are TRBV27 and TRBJ2-7; D remains unclear. Germline CDR1 and CDR2: MNHEY and SMNVEV (reference sequence). The length of the CDR3 is 15 residues. V was clipped by 5 bases and J by 0 bases, with 14 bases between them. The CDR3 nucleotides read TGTGCCAGCAGTAGAAATAACTTCTACTCCTACGAGCAGTACTTC. This gives the protein CASSRNNFYSYEQYF.

The V and J genes are TRBV25-1 and TRBJ1-1, with TRBD1 matching 7 bases. The CDR3 extends over 15 amino acids. Germline trimming cut 1 base from V and 1 base from J; bases unmatched to any gene: 3. Germline values: CDR1 MGHDK, CDR2 SYGVNS. In nucleotides, the CDR3 is TGTGCCAGCAGTGAATGGGACAGATCGAACACTGAAGCTTTCTTT. Protein product: CASSEWDRSNTEAFF.